This is a list of T cell receptor beta chains from one sample in a study of control samples from healthy donors and cancer patients. The repertoire was sequenced with immunoSEQ multiplex PCR; TCRdb's copy has only in-frame clones and lacks some. The table records roughly 70,000 clones, 94% of them present only once. Sequencing was carried out using blood. The origin of the receptors is a woman aged 25 to 39 in good health. Both conserved end residues are part of each CDR3. The D gene is left open where the match is weak. Clone size appears in some rows only: once, few, many, or a class for an expanded clone.

- | 11 | TRBJ1-1 | - | TRBV12-3/TRBV12-4 | CASSGGPEAFF | TGTGCCAGCAGCGGGGGCCCTGAAGCTTTCTTT
TRBD2 | 19 | TRBJ2-1 | - | TRBV4-2 | CASSPPVLAGESYYNEQFF | TGTGCCAGCAGCCCCCCTGTACTAGCGGGGGAAAGTTATTACAATGAGCAGTTCTTC
- | 13 | TRBJ1-3 | - | TRBV30 | CAWMRGPGNTIYF | TGTGCCTGGATGCGGGGGCCTGGAAACACCATATATTTT
- | 14 | TRBJ1-3 | - | TRBV16 | CASSHHQAGNTIYF | TGTGCCAGCAGCCATCATCAAGCTGGAAACACCATATATTTT
TRBD2 | 16 | TRBJ2-3 | - | TRBV10-3 | CAISESGGNAADTQYF | TGTGCCATCAGTGAGTCGGGAGGGAACGCGGCAGATACGCAGTATTTT
- | 12 | TRBJ2-1 | - | TRBV29-1 | CSVYRSNNEQFF | TGCAGCGTTTACAGGAGTAACAATGAGCAGTTCTTC
- | 15 | TRBJ1-2 | once | TRBV28 | CASSLFAQSVYGYTF | TGTGCCAGCAGTTTATTCGCTCAGTCGGTCTATGGCTACACCTTC
TRBD1 | 15 | TRBJ1-5 | - | TRBV7-2 | CASSPRTGGDQPQHF | TGTGCCAGCAGCCCGAGGACAGGGGGTGATCAGCCCCAGCATTTT
- | 14 | TRBJ1-5 | - | TRBV28 | CASRPGGGNQPQHF | TGTGCCAGCAGACCGGGAGGCGGGAATCAGCCCCAGCATTTT
TRBD1 | 12 | TRBJ1-3 | - | TRBV2 | CAAGGSRNTIYF | TGTGCCGCAGGGGGAAGCAGGAACACCATATATTTT
- | 14 | TRBJ1-2 | - | TRBV6-6 | CASSPRQLNYGYTF | TGTGCCAGCAGTCCCCGACAGCTGAACTATGGCTACACCTTC
- | 12 | TRBJ1-1 | - | TRBV25-1 | CASSTMNTEAFF | TGTGCCAGCAGTACCATGAACACTGAAGCTTTCTTT
TRBD2 | 16 | TRBJ2-2 | - | TRBV4-1 | CASSLPSGVNTGELFF | TGCGCCAGCAGCCTCCCTAGCGGGGTCAACACCGGGGAGCTGTTTTTT
- | 15 | TRBJ1-5 | - | TRBV4-1 | CASSLGLEIISPQHF | TGCGCCAGCAGCCTGGGATTGGAGATAATCAGCCCCCAGCATTTT
- | 14 | TRBJ1-2 | - | TRBV7-9 | CASSLDPGRNGYTF | TGTGCCAGCAGCTTAGACCCAGGACGAAATGGCTACACCTTC
- | 14 | TRBJ1-1 | - | TRBV4-1 | CASRGSGLNTEAFF | TGCGCCAGCAGGGGATCAGGTTTGAACACTGAAGCTTTCTTT
- | 18 | TRBJ1-1 | - | TRBV5-5 | CASSLADGPPPVNTEAFF | TGTGCCAGCAGCTTGGCCGATGGACCCCCCCCCGTGAACACTGAAGCTTTCTTT